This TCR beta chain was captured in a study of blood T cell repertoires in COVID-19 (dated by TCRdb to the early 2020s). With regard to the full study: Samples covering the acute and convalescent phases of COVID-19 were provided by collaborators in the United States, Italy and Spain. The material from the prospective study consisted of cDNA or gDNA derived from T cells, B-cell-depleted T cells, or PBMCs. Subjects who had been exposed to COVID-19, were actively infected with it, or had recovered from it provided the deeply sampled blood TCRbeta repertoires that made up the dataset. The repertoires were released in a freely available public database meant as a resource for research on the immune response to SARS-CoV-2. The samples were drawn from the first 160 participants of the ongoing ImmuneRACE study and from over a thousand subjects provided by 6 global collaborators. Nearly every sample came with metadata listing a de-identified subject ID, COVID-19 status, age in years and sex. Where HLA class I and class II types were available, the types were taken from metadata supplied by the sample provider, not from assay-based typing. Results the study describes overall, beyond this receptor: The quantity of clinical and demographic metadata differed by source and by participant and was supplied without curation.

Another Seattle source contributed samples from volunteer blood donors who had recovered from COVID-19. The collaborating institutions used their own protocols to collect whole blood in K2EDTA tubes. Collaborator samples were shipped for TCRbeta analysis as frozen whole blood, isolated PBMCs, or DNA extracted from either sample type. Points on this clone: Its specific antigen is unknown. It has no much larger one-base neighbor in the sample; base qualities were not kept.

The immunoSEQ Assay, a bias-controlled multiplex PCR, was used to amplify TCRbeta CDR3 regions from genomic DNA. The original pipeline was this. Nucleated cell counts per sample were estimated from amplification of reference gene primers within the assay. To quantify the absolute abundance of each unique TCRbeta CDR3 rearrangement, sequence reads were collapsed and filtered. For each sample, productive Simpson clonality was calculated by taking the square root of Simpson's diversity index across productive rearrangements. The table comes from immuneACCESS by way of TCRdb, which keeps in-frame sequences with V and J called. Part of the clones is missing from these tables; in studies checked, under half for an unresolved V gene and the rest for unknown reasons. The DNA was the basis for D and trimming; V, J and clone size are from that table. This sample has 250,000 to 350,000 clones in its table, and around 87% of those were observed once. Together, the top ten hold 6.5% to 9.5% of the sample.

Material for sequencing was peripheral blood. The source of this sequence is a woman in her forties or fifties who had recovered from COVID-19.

The CDR3 protein: CASSTYRVDNYGYTF. The nucleotides read TGTGCCAGCAGTACATACAGGGTTGATAACTATGGCTACACCTTC. The rearrangement combines TRBV6-6 with TRBJ1-2; TRBD1 could be the D gene, as 6 bases match. CDR1 and CDR2 were assigned from the germline V gene (reference sequence) as MNHNY and SVGAGI. V and J are truncated by 5 bases and 1 base respectively, leaving an intervening sequence of 14 bases. Counted from cysteine to phenylalanine, this CDR3 has 15 amino acids. Only CDR3 DNA is held: 45 bases, read in frame from base 1.